This T cell receptor beta chain stems from a study of T cell repertoires in cytomegalovirus infection. Overall study findings and caveats: Cumulative public TCR beta family frequency identified carriers of CMV plus the relevant HLA.

This clonotype was recorded only once. What it binds is not known. The junction departs from germline at one end; a sequencing error may be responsible. TCRdb reanalysed the reads using MiXCR and keeps one entry per CDR3 protein. Here the sample spans 570,000 or so distinct CDR3 sequences, around two fifths being singletons. Germline V CDR1 and CDR2: MGHRA, YSYEKL. The CDR3 covers 16 residues. Sequences were derived from cultured PBMCs, sampled from culture after CMV antigen stimulation. This clonotype was sampled from a human donor in good health (CMV status not recorded). Some clones in this sample may be carry-over from other donors' samples. The chain links TRBV4-1 to TRBJ1-5, with D possibly matching TRBD1 (5 bases). DNA for the CDR3: TGTGCCAGCAGCCAACTTGGGGGGGTTAGGGATCAGCCCCAGCATTTT. This encodes CASSQLGGVRDQPQHF.